This section outlines one TCR beta chain sequence together with its context. What it recognizes is unknown. This specimen comes from a study of shared clonotypes between healthy human individuals. For the study at large: The donors, two women and three men, were aged 18 to 49.

Every subset's genomic DNA went evenly onto several immunoSEQ plates. TCRdb's copy holds only in-frame clones and misses some; the assay was immunoSEQ multiplex PCR. The sample holds roughly 500,000 clones, 79% seen once. Points from the study as a whole: Deeper or shallower sequencing was expected to change how clonotypes are shared among donors.

The donors were all Caucasian adults (living in Nashville, Tennessee). CDR3 length: 14 amino acids. Germline loops: CDR1 ENHRY, CDR2 SYGVKD. The germline V and J ends were trimmed by 2 bases and 2 bases, with 10 bases remaining between them. Sequences were obtained from PBMCs. The clonotype originates from a middle-aged woman in good health. Some clones in this sample may be carry-over from other donors' samples. The chain links TRBV10-3 to TRBJ2-7; D gene uncertain. CDR3 DNA sequence: TGTGCCATCAGTGAGGGATCAGGTCCCTACGAGCAGTACTTC. Translating it yields CAISEGSGPYEQYF.